This T cell receptor beta chain appears in the sequencing data of a study of blood T cell repertoires in COVID-19. The overall study: In each case, the material was cDNA or gDNA derived from T cells, B-cell-depleted T cells, or PBMCs.

Using immunoSEQ multiplex PCR, the repertoire was profiled, and TCRdb retains in-frame clones only, with some absent. The sample lists approximately 240,000 clones, 84% occurring once. This CDR3 comprises 12 residues. V was cut by 5 bases and J by 2 bases, with 3 bases left in between. CDR1 and CDR2 from the germline V gene are SGHNT and YENEEA. The sequence came from an older woman who had recovered from COVID-19. This sequence joins TRBV11-3 and TRBJ2-2; no firm D call. Sequenced sample: peripheral blood. The CDR3 DNA is TGTGCCAGCAGCCCAAACACCGGGGAGCTGTTTTTT. Its translation: CASSPNTGELFF.